These 19 T cell receptor beta chains originate from one sample sequenced in a study of T cells in Graves' hyperthyroidism and ophthalmopathy. It was RNA transcripts that yielded the amplified TCR beta CDR3 regions. Initially, a first-round RT-PCR of the TCR CDR3 employed the HTBI primer set. TCRdb analysed the multiplex PCR reads with MiXCR anew, one entry per CDR3 protein. The data show about 700,000 distinct CDR3 sequences, 14% seen once. The material sequenced was blood. These receptor sequences come from a woman between 18 and 29 years old with Graves' hyperthyroidism.

This clonotype was picked up many times. J is TRBJ2-7 and V is TRBV28; D possibly corresponds to TRBD2 (5 bases). V was cut by 6 bases and J by 1 base, with 13 bases left in between. CDR3 length: 14 residues. Germline V gives CDR1 MDHEN, CDR2 SYDVKM. As DNA, the CDR3 is TGTGCCAGCAGCCCAGTTACTAGGTCCTACGAGCAGTACTTC. This encodes CASSPVTRSYEQYF.

The rearrangement joins TRBV20-1 to TRBJ2-1, with D tentatively TRBD2 (6 bases). The CDR3 contains 16 residues. Germline CDR1 reads DFQATT; CDR2 reads SNEGSKA (reference sequence). Deletions cut 1 base from V and 5 bases from J, with 18 bases between. Here the CDR3 reads CSARAPGLAKDNEQFF. The CDR3 region has the DNA TGCAGTGCTAGAGCCCCCGGGCTAGCGAAGGACAATGAGCAGTTCTTC.

Many counts were recorded for this clonotype. The rearrangement uses TRBV9 and TRBJ2-3; possibly TRBD2 for D (6 bases). Per the germline V gene, CDR1 is SGDLS and CDR2 is YYNGEE. There are 15 residues in the CDR3. The V end was cut by 5 bases, the J end by 2 bases, with 15 bases between. CDR3 in amino acids: CASSDRDSYTDTQYF. CDR3 coding DNA: TGTGCCAGCAGTGATCGGGACTCATACACAGATACGCAGTATTTT.

This clonotype was counted many times. This chain uses TRBV24-1 with TRBJ2-1, with D perhaps matching TRBD1 (5 bases). Germline V gene lookup returns CDR1 KGHDR and CDR2 SFDVKD. The CDR3 covers 13 residues. V lost 7 bases to trimming and J lost 3 bases, with 9 bases between them. The CDR3 nucleotides are TGTGCCACCAGAGGGGCCAACTACAATGAGCAGTTCTTC. This sequence encodes CATRGANYNEQFF.

In this sample, this clonotype turned up a few times. A much larger clonotype is one base distant, so this may be a read error. The rearrangement links TRBV6-2 or TRBV6-3 to TRBJ2-3; D gene ambiguous. V was clipped by 5 bases and J by 5 bases, with 2 bases between them. CDR1 MNHEY and CDR2 SVGEGT come from the germline V gene. The CDR3 consists of 10 residues. This CDR3 reads CASSRDTQYF. For the CDR3, the DNA is TGTGCCAGCAGTCGAGATACGCAGTATTTT.

This clonotype was counted a few times. This chain links TRBV25-1 with TRBJ2-1; TRBD2 agrees at 7 bases. The ends lost 4 bases at V and 8 bases at J; junction bases unmatched: 11. The CDR3 length is 15 residues. From germline, CDR1 is MGHDK and CDR2 SYGVNS. The CDR3 loop reads CASSAASGRTDEQFF. CDR3 DNA: TGTGCCAGCAGTGCGGCTAGCGGACGTACGGATGAGCAGTTCTTC.

This clonotype has a handful of counts. The chain joins TRBV11-2 to TRBJ1-2; perhaps TRBD1 as D (5 bases). CDR3 length equals 18 residues. Germline CDR1 reads SGHAT; CDR2 reads FQNNGV. Trimming shortened V by 5 bases and J by 1 base, and 23 bases separated the two germline ends. In DNA, the CDR3 is TGTGCCAGCAGCCCCCAATGGAGACGGACACACCTTAACTATGGCTACACCTTC. As protein: CASSPQWRRTHLNYGYTF.

This chain uses TRBV6-5 with TRBJ1-1, with unresolved D. This CDR3 is 15 amino acids long. V lost 2 bases to trimming and J lost 0 bases, with 10 bases between them. CDR1 MNHEY and CDR2 SVGAGI come from the germline V gene. Here the CDR3 reads CASSYVTAMNTEAFF. CDR3 bases: TGTGCCAGCAGTTACGTTACAGCTATGAACACTGAAGCTTTCTTT.

V and J are TRBV20-1 and TRBJ2-1; no firm D call. There are 16 residues in the CDR3. In germline, CDR1 is DFQATT, CDR2 SNEGSKA (reference sequence). V lost 0 bases, J lost 0 bases, and 12 bases lay in between. DNA for the CDR3: TGCAGTGCTAGAGATCTGGAGCGCCCCTCCTACAATGAGCAGTTCTTC. As protein: CSARDLERPSYNEQFF.

The gene calls are TRBV4-1 and TRBJ2-1; 8 bases are shared with TRBD2. Germline V lookup: CDR1 MGHRA, CDR2 YSYEKL. The V and J ends lost 4 bases and 7 bases, in that order; junction bases with no gene match: 9. The CDR3 has 15 residues. The CDR3 protein is CASSPKPTSGNEQFF. The CDR3 nucleotides read TGCGCCAGCAGCCCGAAGCCCACTAGCGGTAATGAGCAGTTCTTC.

A few counts support this clonotype. The CDR3 protein is CASSGGLAGMEETQYF. The DNA of the CDR3 is TGTGCCAGCAGCGGTGGACTAGCGGGAATGGAAGAGACCCAGTACTTC. V and J are TRBV9 and TRBJ2-5, with TRBD2 identical over 12 bases. Trimming removed 3 bases from V and 3 bases from J; junction bases left unmatched: 6. This CDR3 region has 16 residues. The V gene's germline CDR1 is SGDLS and CDR2 YYNGEE. Filled out from reference TRBV9 and TRBJ2-5, the complete variable domain reads DSGVTQTPKHLITATGQRVTLRCSPRSGDLSVYWYQQSLDQGLQFLIQYYNGEERAKGNILERFSAQQFPDLHSELNLSSLELGDSALYFCASSGGLAGMEETQYFGPGTRLLVL.

This clonotype was detected many times. The chain is built from TRBV6-1 and TRBJ2-2; 13 nucleotides align to TRBD2. J was trimmed by 5 bases and V by 5 bases; bases with no gene match: 8. Germline values: CDR1 MNHNS, CDR2 SASEGT. CDR3 length equals 17 residues. CDR3 DNA: TGTGCCAGCAGTAAGGGACTAGCGGGAACGGAGACCGGGGAGCTGTTTTTT. Translated, it gives CASSKGLAGTETGELFF.

This clonotype was observed at least ten times. This chain connects TRBV20-1 to TRBJ2-3; tentative D call: TRBD1 (6 bases). This CDR3 contains 14 residues. Per germline, CDR1 DFQATT and CDR2 SNEGSKA (reference sequence). The V end was cut by 1 base, the J end by 0 bases, with 8 bases between. CDR3 coding DNA: TGCAGTGCTAGAGCCAGGGGTAGCACAGATACGCAGTATTTT. It specifies CSARARGSTDTQYF.

This clonotype showed up just a few times. V usage is TRBV28 and J usage is TRBJ2-7, with TRBD1 matching over 7 bases. Germline V lookup: CDR1 MDHEN, CDR2 SYDVKM. The CDR3 has 16 amino acids. The V and J ends lost 0 bases and 1 base, in that order; junction bases with no gene match: 6. The DNA for the CDR3 is TGTGCCAGCAGTTTATGGGGGACAGCGACATCCTACGAGCAGTACTTC. Translation gives CASSLWGTATSYEQYF.

Many counts were recorded for this clonotype. The chain is built from TRBV20-1 and TRBJ2-7; TRBD1 or TRBD2 may be the D gene (6 bases each). The CDR3 length is 16 residues. CDR1 DFQATT and CDR2 SNEGSKA come from the germline V gene (reference sequence). With 0 bases removed from V and 0 bases from J, the gap between germline ends came to 15 bases. CDR3 protein: CSARERGATPSYEQYF. Here the CDR3 DNA reads TGCAGTGCTAGAGAAAGGGGGGCGACCCCCTCCTACGAGCAGTACTTC.

Many counts were recorded for this clonotype. J is TRBJ1-1 and V is TRBV30; D ambiguous. V was cut by 5 bases and J by 11 bases, with 15 bases left in between. This CDR3 region has 11 residues. Germline CDR1 and CDR2: GTSNPN and SVGIG (reference sequence). In DNA form, the CDR3 reads TGTGCCTGGTCTACACGGACGCGGGCTTTCTTT. Protein: CAWSTRTRAFF. The full variable domain, completed using reference TRBV30 and TRBJ1-1, is SQTIHQWPATLVQPVGSPLSLECTVEGTSNPNLYWYRQAAGRGLQLLFYSVGIGQISSEVPQNLSASRPQDRQFILSSKKLLLSDSGFYLCAWSTRTRAFFGQGTRLTVV.

In its sample, this clonotype was seen many times. The J gene is TRBJ1-1, the V gene TRBV20-1; the match to TRBD1 covers 9 bases. Germline V lookup: CDR1 DFQATT, CDR2 SNEGSKA (reference sequence). V lost 2 bases, J lost 1 base, and 11 bases stayed unmatched. The CDR3 covers 17 residues. The CDR3 sequence is CSARKNYRGRANTEAFF. The CDR3 coding sequence is TGCAGTGCTAGAAAAAATTACAGGGGGCGAGCGAACACTGAAGCTTTCTTT.

The chain employs TRBV6-4 and TRBJ2-7; D is uncertain. The V end was cut by 7 bases, the J end by 0 bases, with 10 bases between. The germline gives CDR1 MRHNA, CDR2 SNTAGT. The CDR3 is made up of 13 amino acids. For the CDR3, the DNA is TGTGCCAGCAACCCGAGGCGCTCCTACGAGCAGTACTTC. Protein sequence: CASNPRRSYEQYF.

The J gene is TRBJ1-6, the V gene TRBV7-9, with D possibly TRBD1 on 5 matching bases. This CDR3 is 15 amino acids long. The germline CDR1 and CDR2 sequences are SEHNR and FQNEAQ (reference sequence). V dropped 1 base and J dropped 9 bases, with 13 bases sitting between them. The CDR3 sequence is CASSLGGGEVSPLHF. CDR3 DNA sequence: TGTGCCAGCAGCTTAGGGGGAGGGGAAGTTTCACCCCTCCACTTT.